This T cell receptor (beta chain) was captured in a study of T cell responses to AZD1222 COVID-19 vaccine (dated by TCRdb to the early 2020s). Some background on the complete study: AZD1222 recipients given second doses at about 4 weeks or at about 12 weeks were pooled, since spike-specific TCR depth and breadth were not found to differ between the two schedules. TCR sequencing covered more than 230 trial participants: 207 given two doses of AZD1222 and about 26 given two doses of MenACWY control vaccine. Enrollment into the trials was organized by age into subgroups of 18-55, 56-69 and 70-plus years, and those subgroups contained approximately 160, 26 and 62 TCR-sequenced participants, respectively. Overall study outcomes, separate from this receptor: The 56-69-year group was small, and its depth increase did not reach significance, likely because of low power. Vaccine-associated CD4 TCRs spanned the whole spike protein, with dominant responses in regions 160-218 and 743-854. Participants were mostly white British and included more females than males, and it was suggested by the authors that clonal diversity may have been underestimated. Conclusions about previously exposed vaccinees are limited, since just six AZD1222 recipients were seropositive for SARS-CoV-2 at baseline. Because no day 14 peak-response samples were available, repertoires were characterized only after the peak T cell response. Nearly half of unique spike-specific TCRs reportedly recognized epitopes outside regions mutated in the B.1.351 and B.1.1.7 variants. After two AZD1222 doses, spike-specific TCR breadth and depth were significantly higher than at day 0 and than in MenACWY recipients.

Comments on this clone: Its cognate antigen has yet to be identified. Base qualities are not recorded, but no much larger clone differs from it by a single base.

The CDR3 regions of human TCRbeta chains were analyzed by immunosequencing. The authors' analysis ran thus. Repertoire TCRs were matched against a reference library of SARS-CoV-2-specific TCRs generated with the MIRA antigen-specificity platform. Breadth meant the fraction of unique TCRs that were SARS-CoV-2-associated, whereas depth meant the fraction of total T cells that were SARS-CoV-2-associated. Using the MIRA data, each spike-specific TCR was mapped to the spike region that the TCR reacts to and placed in a CD4 or CD8 class. Log10-transformed breadth and depth values were compared by one-way ANOVA with Sidak's multiple comparisons tests. This is the immuneACCESS table as TCRdb keeps it, with only in-frame sequences that have V and J called. A part of the clones is gone; compared with another copy, unresolved V genes explain less than half, and the rest is unexplained. V and J calls and clone size follow that table, whereas D and trimming were derived from the DNA. For this sample the table gives 90,000 to 110,000 clones, of which about four fifths were detected only once. The ten largest clonotypes hold approximately 5% of the sample.

In the paper's terms, the time point label means: baseline before first vaccination. Vaccinee samples were obtained from the UK trials COV001 and COV002, which included a single-blind randomized controlled phase 2/3 trial of AZD1222 (ChAdOx1 nCoV-19) in healthy adults. For TCRbeta chain sequencing, PBMC samples from trial participants were taken at day 0 and at day 28 after the second dose. The germline ends are 12 bases apart after V is trimmed by 3 bases and J by 0 bases. Including the terminal cysteine and phenylalanine, the CDR3 comprises 15 residues. The only DNA kept is the CDR3, 45 bases in frame from the first base. Reading the germline V gene (reference sequence) gives CDR1 DFQATT and CDR2 SNEGSKA.

The rearrangement combines TRBV20-1 with TRBJ2-1, with TRBD1 tentatively as D gene (5 bases match). The TCR originated in an adult in good health. Sequenced material: peripheral blood, taken on day 0 of AZD1222 vaccination. The nucleotide sequence reads TGCAGTGCTAGTGGGGCCAAGAGCTCCTACAATGAGCAGTTCTTC. Translated, this gives CSASGAKSSYNEQFF.